This TCR beta chain was identified during a study of a mutant IDH1 vaccine in newly diagnosed glioma. Study context: Previous treatment comprised radiotherapy, temozolomide, or both, mostly both.

The sample's time point: baseline, week 1 (first vaccination visit). The treatment here: pre-vaccination baseline after standard-of-care therapy. Each donor presented with a new WHO grade 3 or 4 astrocytoma that tested IDH1-mutant and showed ATRX loss. Here immunoSEQ multiplex PCR was the method, and the copy in TCRdb shows in-frame clones only, minus some. The table lists approximately 92,000 clones, around three quarters of them singletons. On this clone: Its antigen remains unidentified.

Whole-study findings and limits: Evidence of vaccine-induced immune responses was documented in approximately 93% of patients. The authors found pseudoprogression apparently unrelated to changes in top peripheral T cell clonotypes.

In germline, CDR1 is SGHNT, CDR2 YYREEE (reference sequence). The CDR3 has 14 amino acids. Unmatched junction bases numbered 3, after V lost 1 base and J lost 8 bases. The input for sequencing was PBMCs, taken from a glioma patient treated with radiotherapy, temozolomide or both. This receptor was taken from a middle-aged man with glioma. The chain carries TRBV5-4 and TRBJ2-1; 10 positions match TRBD2. The CDR3 region is CASSLSGRADEQFF. Here the CDR3 DNA reads TGTGCCAGCAGCTTGAGCGGGAGGGCCGATGAGCAGTTCTTC.